A selection of T cell receptor beta chains follows, all from one sample in a study of neurological immune-mediated disorders. TCRdb recomputed calls from the 5' RACE reads with MiXCR, one row per CDR3 protein. Among approximately 85,000 distinct CDR3 sequences listed, about 4% were seen once. The sequencing sample was made of PBMCs. These receptor sequences come from a woman aged 60-70 years with multiple sclerosis. Both conserved end residues are part of each CDR3. A D gene is named only where the DNA matches it firmly. Only some rows state a clone size, as once, few, many or a class for expanded clones.

cdr3_aa cdr3_nt clone_size v_call d_call j_call
CASTGTAGNTIYF TGTGCCAGCACCGGGACAGCTGGAAACACCATATATTTT many TRBV6-6 TRBD1 TRBJ1-3
CASSTAGRITGGTITDTQYF TGCGCCAGCAGCACAGCAGGGAGAATAACAGGGGGCACCATCACAGATACGCAGTATTTT many TRBV5-1 TRBD1 TRBJ2-3
CASSVEARRTEAFF TGTGCCAGCAGCGTAGAAGCGAGGAGGACTGAAGCTTTCTTT many TRBV9 . TRBJ1-1
CASSQGTGLGARYEQYF TGTGCCAGCAGCCAAGGCACGGGACTAGGAGCGCGATACGAGCAGTACTTC . TRBV3-1 TRBD2 TRBJ2-7
CASSEMIGRGYNEQFF TGCGCCAGCAGCGAAATGATAGGGAGAGGGTACAATGAGCAGTTCTTC many TRBV5-1 . TRBJ2-1
CASSQAIAGAEQFF TGTGCCAGCAGCCAAGCAATAGCGGGGGCTGAGCAGTTCTTC many TRBV14 TRBD2 TRBJ2-1
CASSYAGMGNTEAFF TGTGCCAGCAGTTACGCGGGGATGGGGAACACTGAAGCTTTCTTT many TRBV6-5 . TRBJ1-1
CASSPRPGDRGRTEAFF TGTGCCAGCAGCCCTCGCCCTGGGGACAGGGGGCGTACTGAAGCTTTCTTT many TRBV9 TRBD1 TRBJ1-1
CASSSHNPSLRTQYF TGTGCCAGCAGTTCCCATAACCCCTCCTTAAGGACCCAGTACTTC few TRBV28 . TRBJ2-5
CASSLVAGGAGETQYF TGTGCCAGCAGCTTAGTAGCAGGGGGCGCGGGGGAGACCCAGTACTTC . TRBV7-7 TRBD1 TRBJ2-5
CASSIVAGGGETQYF TGTGCCAGCAGCATCGTGGCGGGGGGGGGAGAGACCCAGTACTTC many TRBV7-8 TRBD2 TRBJ2-5
CASSTAGFDGEKLFF TGCGCCAGCAGCACAGCAGGGTTCGATGGGGAAAAACTGTTTTTT many TRBV5-1 . TRBJ1-4
CASSPHQGADTQYF TGTGCCAGCTCACCCCACCAAGGAGCAGATACGCAGTATTTT . TRBV18 . TRBJ2-3
CASSLGTANYEQYF TGCGCCAGCAGCTTGGGGACAGCAAACTACGAGCAGTACTTC many TRBV5-1 . TRBJ2-7
CASSTSDGSYEQYF TGTGCCAGCAGTACGAGTGACGGCTCCTACGAGCAGTACTTC many TRBV27 . TRBJ2-7
CASSLGQGDYGYTF TGTGCCAGCAGCCTCGGACAGGGCGACTATGGCTACACCTTC many TRBV5-6 TRBD1 TRBJ1-2
CASSLVGPSYGYTF TGCGCCAGCAGCTTGGTGGGTCCATCCTATGGCTACACCTTC many TRBV5-1 . TRBJ1-2
CASSSPGQYIQYF TGTGCCAGCAGCTCCCCCGGACAGTACATTCAGTACTTC many TRBV11-2 . TRBJ2-4
CASSADRGLRLNTEAFF TGTGCCAGCAGCGCAGACAGGGGGCTGAGGTTGAACACTGAAGCTTTCTTT many TRBV7-2 TRBD1 TRBJ1-1
CSARGLGETKYF TGCAGCGCCAGGGGGCTCGGAGAGACCAAGTACTTC . TRBV29-1 TRBD1 TRBJ2-5
CASSAVEVAGGVNLQETQYF TGTGCCAGCAGCGCCGTTGAGGTAGCGGGGGGGGTGAACCTTCAAGAGACCCAGTACTTC many TRBV9 TRBD2 TRBJ2-5
CASSNRGGTEAFF TGTGCCAGTAGTAACAGGGGTGGCACTGAAGCTTTCTTT many TRBV19 TRBD1 TRBJ1-1
CASSYSNGQGTSSALHF TGTGCCAGCAGTTACTCGAACGGACAGGGGACCTCTTCGGCCCTCCACTTT . TRBV6-5 TRBD1 TRBJ1-6
CASTRFGGGNYGYTF TGTGCCAGCACCCGATTCGGGGGGGGGAACTATGGCTACACCTTC many TRBV7-9 . TRBJ1-2
CATSKGAANQPQHF TGTGCCACCAGCAAGGGGGCGGCTAATCAGCCCCAGCATTTT many TRBV15 TRBD1 TRBJ1-5
CASSIGQLYEQYF TGTGCCAGCAGCATCGGTCAGCTCTACGAGCAGTACTTC . TRBV7-2 . TRBJ2-7
CASNGGGETQYF TGTGCCAGCAACGGGGGCGGAGAGACCCAGTACTTC many TRBV28 . TRBJ2-5
CVSSDPGQGMDTQYF TGTGTCAGCAGCGATCCGGGACAGGGTATGGATACGCAGTATTTT many TRBV7-9 TRBD1 TRBJ2-3
CASSGTGTGNTIYF TGTGCCAGCAGCGGAACAGGGACTGGAAACACCATATATTTT many TRBV5-5 . TRBJ1-3
CASSLIREAQPQHF TGTGCCAGCAGCTTGATTAGGGAAGCTCAGCCCCAGCATTTT many TRBV5-5 . TRBJ1-5
CASSPRQGSGNTIYF TGTGCCAGCAGCCCTAGGCAGGGCAGTGGAAACACCATATATTTT many TRBV7-9 . TRBJ1-3
CSARRRDQPQHF TGCAGTGCTAGACGTCGGGATCAGCCCCAGCATTTT many TRBV20-1 . TRBJ1-5
CASSLMPEGPYEQYF TGTGCCAGCAGTCTCATGCCAGAAGGCCCGTACGAGCAGTACTTC many TRBV7-8 . TRBJ2-7
CASSQLTPINTGELFF TGTGCCAGCAGCCAGTTGACACCGATTAACACCGGGGAGCTGTTTTTT many TRBV3-1 . TRBJ2-2
CASSLVGRTADTQYF TGCGCCAGCAGCTTGGTAGGGCGTACAGCAGATACGCAGTATTTT many TRBV5-1 . TRBJ2-3
CASSGGLSTEAFF TGTGCCAGCAGCGGGGGACTGAGCACTGAAGCTTTCTTT many TRBV27 . TRBJ1-1
CASRTGGKDTGELFF TGTGCCAGCAGGACGGGGGGGAAGGACACCGGGGAGCTGTTTTTT many TRBV6-6 TRBD2 TRBJ2-2